This T cell receptor (beta chain) is drawn from a study of siplizumab effects on memory and regulatory T cells (dated by TCRdb to the late 2010s). Context from the whole study: The effect of the anti-CD2 antibody siplizumab on alloreactive T-cell subsets was examined in allogeneic mixed lymphocyte reactions constructed from human PBMCs. Overall results and qualifications from the work: Unstimulated naive T cells appeared more diverse than memory T cells, and naive cells seemed to contribute substantially to the alloresponse. Because sequences below about 10^-5 frequency were poorly captured, only a minor fraction of alloreactive clones could be mapped to unstimulated subsets. About 80-96% of proliferating CD4+ or CD8+ clones could not be given a naive or memory phenotype. The cumulative frequency of alloreactive sequences traceable to unstimulated CD4+ memory T cells was significantly reduced by siplizumab. Whether proliferating Tregs from siplizumab cultures were suppressive was not functionally confirmed. Among mappable alloreactive CD4+ clones, an average Treg-derived fraction of 68.8% was observed with siplizumab, compared with 25% to 30% in control reactions.

TCRbeta CDR3 sequencing was performed on sorted unstimulated T cells and on proliferating T cells recovered from mixed lymphocyte reactions. Fresh whole blood from some ten HLA-typed healthy donors was used as the source from which PBMCs were isolated. Unstimulated CD4+ non-regulatory T cells were FACS-sorted to map the origin of alloreactive clones. The germline V gene sets CDR1 to MDHEN and CDR2 to SYDVKM. The CDR3 covers 15 residues, taking in both the cysteine and the phenylalanine. Here the CDR3 DNA is all that survives: 45 bases in frame from base 1. The V end gives up 4 bases and the J end 3 bases, leaving 6 bases in the junction not matched to a gene. Libraries were built with the immunoSEQ multiplex PCR assay. The deep sequencing platform assayed roughly 10^5 TCR templates per sample. Genomic DNA extracted from sorted T cells was the material used for TCRbeta CDR3 sequencing. The study's processing was this. The R programming language was used for the clonal analysis of the TCRbeta CDR3 data. Unstimulated samples were compared with post-reaction CFSE-low samples to define alloreactive CD4+ and CD8+ clones. Regulatory or non-regulatory origin was assigned to alloreactive CD4+ clones by matching of sequences to sorted unstimulated Treg and non-Treg repertoires. Not all clones reach the TCRdb copy of this immuneACCESS table, which keeps in-frame sequences only. Checked studies attribute under half of the gap to unresolved V genes and leave the rest unexplained. From that table come the V and J calls and clone size; the DNA was used to work out D and trimming. Across this sample there are approximately 100,000 clones, with roughly 91% seen only once. Together, the top ten hold more than 10% of the sample.

With regard to this clone: Its target antigen remains unknown. The sample holds no much larger clone one base away, and base qualities are not on file.

The material sequenced was non-Treg CD4+ T cells sorted from blood. This specimen's cell subset or site label, per the study, means: FACS-sorted unstimulated CD4+ non-regulatory T cells. The clonotype comes from a human donor in good health. The rearranged segments are TRBV28 and TRBJ2-1, with TRBD2 matching 7 junction bases. In nucleotides, the sequence is TGTGCCAGCAGTTCTCCTGGCGGGAGCTACAATGAGCAGTTCTTC. Its translation is CASSSPGGSYNEQFF.